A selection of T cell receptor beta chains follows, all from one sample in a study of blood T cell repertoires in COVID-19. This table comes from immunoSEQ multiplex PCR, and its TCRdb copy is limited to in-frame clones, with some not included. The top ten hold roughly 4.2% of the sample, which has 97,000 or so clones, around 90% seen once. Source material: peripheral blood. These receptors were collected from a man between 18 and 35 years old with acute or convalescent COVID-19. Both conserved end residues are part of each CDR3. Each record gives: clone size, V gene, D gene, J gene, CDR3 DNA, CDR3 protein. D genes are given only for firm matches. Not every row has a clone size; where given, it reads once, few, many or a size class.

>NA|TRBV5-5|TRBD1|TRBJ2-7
TGTGCCAGCAGCTCTGGTCTCGGGACAGGGTCCTACGAGCAGTACTTC
CASSSGLGTGSYEQYF
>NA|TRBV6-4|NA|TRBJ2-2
TGTGCCAGCAGTGCAGGGAACACCGGGGAGCTGTTTTTT
CASSAGNTGELFF
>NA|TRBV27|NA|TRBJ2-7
TGTGCCAGAGCCGGGACAATCCACGAGCAGTACTTC
CARAGTIHEQYF
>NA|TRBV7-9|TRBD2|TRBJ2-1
TGTGCCAGCAGCTCCCCTACAGGCGGGGGGCAGTTCTTC
CASSSPTGGGQFF
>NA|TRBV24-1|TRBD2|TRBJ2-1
TGTGCCACCAGTGATTTGAGTGAGGGAGGGAGTTATGGAGGTGAGCAGTTCTTC
CATSDLSEGGSYGGEQFF
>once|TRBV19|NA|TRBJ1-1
TGTGCCAGTAGTTTCATCAGGGATCCCGAAGCTTTCTTT
CASSFIRDPEAFF
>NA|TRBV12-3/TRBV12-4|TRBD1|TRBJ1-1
TGTGCCAGCAGTTCCCTCCCGACAGGGGAAGCTTTCTTT
CASSSLPTGEAFF
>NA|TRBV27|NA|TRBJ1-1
TGTGCCAGCAGTTTCCAGGGAACTGAAGCTTTCTTT
CASSFQGTEAFF
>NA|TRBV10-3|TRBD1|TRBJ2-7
TGTGCCATCAGTGAGACCGGGACAGGGATCCCCTACGAGCAGTACTTC
CAISETGTGIPYEQYF
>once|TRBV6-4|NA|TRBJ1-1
TGTGCCAGCAGTGACTCTTTATACACTGAAGCTTTCTTT
CASSDSLYTEAFF
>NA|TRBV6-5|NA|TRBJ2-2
TGTGCCAGCAGTTCCCCAACAGGGTGGACCGGGGAGCTGTTTTTT
CASSSPTGWTGELFF
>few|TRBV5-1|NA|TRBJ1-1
TGCGCCAGCAGCTTGGGGGGCATGAACACTGAAGCTTTCTTT
CASSLGGMNTEAFF
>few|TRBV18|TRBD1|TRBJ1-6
TGTGCCAGCTCACCACCCCGAGCTACGGGACAGGGGGATAATTCACCCCTCCACTTT
CASSPPRATGQGDNSPLHF
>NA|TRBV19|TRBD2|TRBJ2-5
TGTGCCAGTAGCATCGGGCTAGCGGGATCTGGAGAGACCCAGTACTTC
CASSIGLAGSGETQYF
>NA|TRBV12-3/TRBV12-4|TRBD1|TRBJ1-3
TGTGCCAGCAGCTCAGGGGGCCGGGTGTTTTATTTT
CASSSGGRVFYF
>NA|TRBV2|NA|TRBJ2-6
TGTGCCAGGTCAAACTCTGGGGCCAACGTCCTGACTTTC
CARSNSGANVLTF
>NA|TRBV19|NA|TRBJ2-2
TGTGCCAGCCGACGAGGAGAGAACACCGGGGAGCTGTTTTTT
CASRRGENTGELFF
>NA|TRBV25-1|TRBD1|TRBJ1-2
TGTGCCAGCAGTGAATGGGACAGGGGGAGAAGAGACTATGGCTACACCTTC
CASSEWDRGRRDYGYTF
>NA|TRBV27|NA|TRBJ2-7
TGTGCCAGCAGTGCAGCCTACGAGCAGTACTTC
CASSAAYEQYF
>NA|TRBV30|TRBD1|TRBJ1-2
TGTGCCTTTTGGAGCCGGGACAGGGGAGATTATGGCTACACCTTC
CAFWSRDRGDYGYTF
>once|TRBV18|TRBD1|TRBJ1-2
TGTGCCAGCTCACCACGACAGGGGGGTGAGGGCTACACCTTC
CASSPRQGGEGYTF
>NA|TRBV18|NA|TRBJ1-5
TGTGCCAGCTCACCTACAGGGAGAGATCAGCCCCAGCATTTT
CASSPTGRDQPQHF
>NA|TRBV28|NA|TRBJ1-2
TGTGCCAGCAGTACGGTTAACTATGGCTACACCTTC
CASSTVNYGYTF
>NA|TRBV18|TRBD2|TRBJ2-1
TGTGCCAGCTCCCCCAGCGGGGGGGGCACGCACAATGAGCAGTTCTTC
CASSPSGGGTHNEQFF
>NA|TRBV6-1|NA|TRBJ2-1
TGTGCCAGCAGTGACCAAAATGAGCAGTTCTTC
CASSDQNEQFF
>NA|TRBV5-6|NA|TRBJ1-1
TGTGCCAGCAGCTTGCGGTTACGGGAGAACACTGAAGCTTTCTTT
CASSLRLRENTEAFF
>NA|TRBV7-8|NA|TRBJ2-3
TGTGCCAGCAGTAAAGTCCAGGCCCTCACAGATACGCAGTATTTT
CASSKVQALTDTQYF
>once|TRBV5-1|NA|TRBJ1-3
TGCGCCAGCAGTCAGGGCCAGGGAGGAAACACCATATATTTT
CASSQGQGGNTIYF
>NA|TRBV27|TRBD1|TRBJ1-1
TGTGCCAGCAGTCAAACAGACAGGGGTGGCACTGAAGCTTTCTTT
CASSQTDRGGTEAFF
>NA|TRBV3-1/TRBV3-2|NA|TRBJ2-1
TGTGCCAGCAGCCAAGATAGGGGGGGCGCGTACAATGAGCAGTTCTTC
CASSQDRGGAYNEQFF
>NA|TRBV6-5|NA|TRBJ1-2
TGTGCCAGCAGTTACGGCGGGCAGAGATTAGGTGGCTACACCTTC
CASSYGGQRLGGYTF
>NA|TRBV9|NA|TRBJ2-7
TGTGCCAGCAGCGTACACGGGGGAAGGTACGAGCAGTACTTC
CASSVHGGRYEQYF
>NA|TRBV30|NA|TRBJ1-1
TGTGCCTGGAGTAAACAGGAATACCGAGCTTTCTTT
CAWSKQEYRAFF
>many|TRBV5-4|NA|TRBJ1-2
TGTGCCAGCAGCTTGGGCGGACAGATCTCCTATGGCTACACCTTC
CASSLGGQISYGYTF
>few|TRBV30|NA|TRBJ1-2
TGTGCCTGGAGTGTCGGCGGGCGCGGCTACACCTTC
CAWSVGGRGYTF
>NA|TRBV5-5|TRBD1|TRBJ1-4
TGTGCCAGCAGCCCAACAGGGGGCAAGGGTGAAAAACTGTTTTTT
CASSPTGGKGEKLFF
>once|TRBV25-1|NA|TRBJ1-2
TGTGCCAGCAGTGGAGCTAACTATGGCTACACCTTC
CASSGANYGYTF
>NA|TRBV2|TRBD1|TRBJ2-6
TGTGCCATCCAACCGGGACAGAGCCCCTCTGGGGCCAACGTCCTGACTTTC
CAIQPGQSPSGANVLTF
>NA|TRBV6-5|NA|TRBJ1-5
TGTGCCAGCAGCCTCGAATATCTAAATCAGCCCCAGCATTTT
CASSLEYLNQPQHF
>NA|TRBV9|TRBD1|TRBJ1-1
TGTGCCACTAGCCCAGGACAGGGATTTAACACTGAAGCTTTCTTT
CATSPGQGFNTEAFF
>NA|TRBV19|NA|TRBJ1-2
TGTGCCAGTAGTATAGATTGGAGGCAGAACTATGGCTACACCTTC
CASSIDWRQNYGYTF
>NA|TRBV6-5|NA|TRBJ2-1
TGTGCCGTAAAGGACTCTTTGACGTATGAGCAGTTCTTC
CAVKDSLTYEQFF
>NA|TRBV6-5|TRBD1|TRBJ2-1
TGTGCCAGCACCCTACCGACAGGGAACAATGAGCAGTTCTTC
CASTLPTGNNEQFF
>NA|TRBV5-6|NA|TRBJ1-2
TGTGCCAGCAGCTTGGTTGGGGGAGGAGGTAACTATGGCTACACCTTC
CASSLVGGGGNYGYTF
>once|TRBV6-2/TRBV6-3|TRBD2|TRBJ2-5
TGTGCCAGCAGTCTACCCCTTCGCGGGGGGGCAGGAGAGACCCAGTACTTC
CASSLPLRGGAGETQYF
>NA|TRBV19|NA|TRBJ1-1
TGTGCCAGTAGTAAAGTGGCAGGGTCGGATCGCAACACTGAAGCTTTCTTT
CASSKVAGSDRNTEAFF
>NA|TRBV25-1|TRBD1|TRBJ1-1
TGTGCCAGCATAGATTCCGGGACAGCGGACACTGAAGCTTTCTTT
CASIDSGTADTEAFF
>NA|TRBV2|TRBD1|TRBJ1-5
TGTGCCAGCAGTGAGCCGGACAGGGGGTACAATCAGCCCCAGCATTTT
CASSEPDRGYNQPQHF
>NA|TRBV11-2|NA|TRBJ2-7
TGTGCCAGCAGCTCCACACCTTACGAGCAGTACTTC
CASSSTPYEQYF
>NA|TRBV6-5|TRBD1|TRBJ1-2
TGTGCCAGCAGTCCACCGGACAGGGGGTTCTATGGCTACACCTTC
CASSPPDRGFYGYTF
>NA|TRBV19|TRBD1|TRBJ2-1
TGTGCCAGTAGTACCCCGGGACAGGGGTTCTACAATGAGCAGTTCTTC
CASSTPGQGFYNEQFF
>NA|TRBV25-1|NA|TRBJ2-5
TGTGCCAGCAGTGAGGTGGCAGGGGAGGAGACCCAGTACTTC
CASSEVAGEETQYF
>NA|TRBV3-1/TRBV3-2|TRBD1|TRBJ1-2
TGTGCCAGCAGCCAAGCGGGACAGGGGAATAGGAACACCTTC
CASSQAGQGNRNTF
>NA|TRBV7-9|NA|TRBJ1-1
TGTGCCAGCAGCCCCACCGGGACACCTGAAGCTTTCTTT
CASSPTGTPEAFF
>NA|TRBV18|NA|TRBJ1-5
TGTGCCAGCTCCCCCGGGGGGCGGAAGAGGGGCAATCAGCCCCAGCATTTT
CASSPGGRKRGNQPQHF
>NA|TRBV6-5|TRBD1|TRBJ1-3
TGTGCCAGCGCCCCCGGGGACAGGGATGACACCATATATTTT
CASAPGDRDDTIYF
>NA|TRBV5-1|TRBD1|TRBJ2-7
TGCGCCAGCAGCAAGGGGACAGGGATCTACGAGCAGTACTTC
CASSKGTGIYEQYF